This is a list of T cell receptor beta chains from one sample in a study of glioma-infiltrating T cells after dendritic cell vaccination. TCRdb's copy holds only in-frame clones and misses some; the assay was immunoSEQ multiplex PCR. In the table there are about 82,000 clones, 70% to 90% of which are singletons. This specimen consisted of blood, obtained before dendritic cell vaccination. These receptor sequences come from a human donor with glioblastoma. CDR3s include the opening cysteine and the closing phenylalanine or tryptophan. The D gene is left open where the match is weak. Clone size appears in some rows only: once, few, many, or a class for an expanded clone.

clone_size: NA; v_call: TRBV5-4; j_call: TRBJ2-1; d_call: TRBD2; cdr3_length: 17; cdr3_aa: CASSLGGVGGRDREQFF; cdr3_nt: TGTGCCAGCAGCTTGGGGGGTGTGGGCGGGAGGGATCGGGAGCAGTTCTTC
clone_size: NA; v_call: TRBV19; j_call: TRBJ1-5; d_call: NA; cdr3_length: 16; cdr3_aa: CASSIGNFYGNQPQHF; cdr3_nt: TGTGCCAGTAGTATTGGTAATTTCTACGGCAATCAGCCCCAGCATTTT
clone_size: NA; v_call: TRBV5-1; j_call: TRBJ1-1; d_call: NA; cdr3_length: 15; cdr3_aa: CASSLVPGGGTEAFF; cdr3_nt: TGCGCCAGCAGCTTGGTTCCGGGAGGCGGCACTGAAGCTTTCTTT
clone_size: few; v_call: TRBV6-5; j_call: TRBJ1-2; d_call: NA; cdr3_length: 14; cdr3_aa: CASSPESTPYGYTF; cdr3_nt: TGTGCCAGCAGTCCCGAAAGCACCCCTTATGGCTACACCTTC
clone_size: NA; v_call: TRBV28; j_call: TRBJ2-3; d_call: NA; cdr3_length: 10; cdr3_aa: CASSLAPQYF; cdr3_nt: TGTGCCAGCAGTTTGGCCCCGCAGTATTTT
clone_size: NA; v_call: TRBV2; j_call: TRBJ2-7; d_call: TRBD2; cdr3_length: 15; cdr3_aa: CASSVAGGPSYEQYF; cdr3_nt: TGTGCCAGCAGTGTGGCGGGAGGGCCGTCCTACGAGCAGTACTTC
clone_size: NA; v_call: TRBV30; j_call: TRBJ1-4; d_call: TRBD1; cdr3_length: 17; cdr3_aa: CAWSVGAGGPIVEKLFF; cdr3_nt: TGTGCCTGGAGTGTAGGGGCAGGGGGGCCTATAGTTGAAAAACTGTTTTTT
clone_size: NA; v_call: TRBV10-1; j_call: TRBJ2-7; d_call: TRBD2; cdr3_length: 15; cdr3_aa: CASSESLAGVSEQYF; cdr3_nt: TGCGCCAGCAGTGAGTCCCTAGCGGGAGTGAGCGAGCAGTACTTC
clone_size: once; v_call: TRBV6-5; j_call: TRBJ1-1; d_call: TRBD1; cdr3_length: 15; cdr3_aa: CASATGGAGDTEAFF; cdr3_nt: TGTGCCAGCGCAACAGGGGGCGCTGGGGACACTGAAGCTTTCTTT
clone_size: NA; v_call: TRBV6-5; j_call: TRBJ1-2; d_call: NA; cdr3_length: 13; cdr3_aa: CASSQTRNYGYTF; cdr3_nt: TGTGCCAGCAGTCAGACAAGAAACTATGGCTACACCTTC
clone_size: NA; v_call: TRBV10-3; j_call: TRBJ1-2; d_call: NA; cdr3_length: 14; cdr3_aa: CAISELGQNYGYTF; cdr3_nt: TGTGCCATCAGTGAGCTCGGACAGAACTATGGCTACACCTTC
clone_size: NA; v_call: TRBV5-1; j_call: TRBJ2-3; d_call: NA; cdr3_length: 14; cdr3_aa: CASSLPGGVDTQYF; cdr3_nt: TGCGCCAGCAGCTTGCCGGGGGGCGTAGATACGCAGTATTTT
clone_size: NA; v_call: TRBV2; j_call: TRBJ1-2; d_call: NA; cdr3_length: 11; cdr3_aa: CASSPTFGYTF; cdr3_nt: TGTGCCAGCAGCCCAACTTTTGGCTACACCTTC
clone_size: NA; v_call: TRBV5-4; j_call: TRBJ2-3; d_call: TRBD2; cdr3_length: 15; cdr3_aa: CASSLATSAGDTQYF; cdr3_nt: TGTGCCAGCAGCTTGGCCACTAGCGCGGGAGATACGCAGTATTTT
clone_size: NA; v_call: TRBV5-1; j_call: TRBJ2-3; d_call: NA; cdr3_length: 15; cdr3_aa: CASSSRGASTDTQYF; cdr3_nt: TGCGCCAGCAGCTCACGGGGGGCTAGCACAGATACGCAGTATTTT
clone_size: few; v_call: TRBV5-4; j_call: TRBJ2-1; d_call: NA; cdr3_length: 12; cdr3_aa: CASSLTEFEQFF; cdr3_nt: TGTGCCAGCAGCTTGACTGAATTCGAGCAGTTCTTC
clone_size: NA; v_call: TRBV7-9; j_call: TRBJ1-3; d_call: NA; cdr3_length: 17; cdr3_aa: CASSLGGDHFSGNTIYF; cdr3_nt: TGTGCCAGCAGCTTAGGCGGGGACCATTTCTCTGGAAACACCATATATTTT
clone_size: NA; v_call: TRBV7-3; j_call: TRBJ1-1; d_call: NA; cdr3_length: 13; cdr3_aa: CASSSRQASEAFF; cdr3_nt: TGTGCCAGCAGCTCTCGACAGGCATCTGAAGCTTTCTTT
clone_size: NA; v_call: TRBV5-5; j_call: TRBJ2-1; d_call: NA; cdr3_length: 15; cdr3_aa: CASSLLGGSYNEQFF; cdr3_nt: TGTGCCAGCAGCTTGCTAGGGGGATCCTACAATGAGCAGTTCTTC
clone_size: NA; v_call: TRBV6-5; j_call: TRBJ2-7; d_call: TRBD2; cdr3_length: 14; cdr3_aa: CASTTGGEAYEQYF; cdr3_nt: TGTGCCAGCACCACCGGGGGGGAGGCCTACGAGCAGTACTTC
clone_size: NA; v_call: TRBV27; j_call: TRBJ2-7; d_call: NA; cdr3_length: 17; cdr3_aa: CASSLEAPRTVSYEQYF; cdr3_nt: TGTGCCAGCAGTTTGGAGGCCCCCAGGACAGTTTCCTACGAGCAGTACTTC
clone_size: NA; v_call: TRBV25-1; j_call: TRBJ2-3; d_call: TRBD1; cdr3_length: 16; cdr3_aa: CASSENRGEYADTQYF; cdr3_nt: TGTGCCAGCAGTGAAAACAGGGGAGAGTATGCAGATACGCAGTATTTT
clone_size: NA; v_call: TRBV7-2; j_call: TRBJ2-7; d_call: NA; cdr3_length: 13; cdr3_aa: CASSLVGGYEQYF; cdr3_nt: TGTGCCAGCAGCTTAGTAGGGGGATACGAGCAGTACTTC
clone_size: once; v_call: TRBV7-7; j_call: TRBJ2-1; d_call: TRBD2; cdr3_length: 16; cdr3_aa: CASSLATSGIHNEQFF; cdr3_nt: TGTGCTAGCAGCTTAGCGACTAGCGGTATCCACAATGAGCAGTTCTTC
clone_size: NA; v_call: TRBV7-2; j_call: TRBJ2-3; d_call: TRBD2; cdr3_length: 15; cdr3_aa: CASVESSGNWDTQYF; cdr3_nt: TGTGCCAGCGTTGAGTCTAGCGGGAACTGGGATACGCAGTATTTT
clone_size: NA; v_call: TRBV7-8; j_call: TRBJ1-5; d_call: NA; cdr3_length: 13; cdr3_aa: CASSLVGNQPQHF; cdr3_nt: TGTGCCAGCAGCTTAGTCGGGAATCAGCCCCAGCATTTT
clone_size: NA; v_call: TRBV6-5; j_call: TRBJ1-2; d_call: NA; cdr3_length: 16; cdr3_aa: CASSSYDTGINYGYTF; cdr3_nt: TGTGCCAGCAGTTCCTATGACACAGGGATTAACTATGGCTACACCTTC
clone_size: few; v_call: TRBV4-2; j_call: TRBJ2-1; d_call: TRBD2; cdr3_length: 16; cdr3_aa: CASSQDRTSGSTREFF; cdr3_nt: TGTGCCAGCAGCCAAGATAGGACTAGCGGGAGTACTCGCGAGTTCTTC
clone_size: NA; v_call: TRBV9; j_call: TRBJ2-1; d_call: TRBD1; cdr3_length: 16; cdr3_aa: CASSGGVGQGIHEQFF; cdr3_nt: TGTGCCAGCAGTGGAGGGGTGGGACAGGGAATCCATGAGCAGTTCTTC
clone_size: NA; v_call: TRBV7-8; j_call: TRBJ1-3; d_call: NA; cdr3_length: 16; cdr3_aa: CASSPNGGVDGNTIYF; cdr3_nt: TGTGCCAGCAGCCCTAATGGAGGGGTGGATGGAAACACCATATATTTT
clone_size: NA; v_call: TRBV6-6; j_call: TRBJ2-7; d_call: TRBD1; cdr3_length: 15; cdr3_aa: CASSPLRGQVYEQYF; cdr3_nt: TGTGCCAGCAGTCCCCTCAGGGGGCAAGTCTACGAGCAGTACTTC
clone_size: NA; v_call: TRBV19; j_call: TRBJ2-6; d_call: TRBD2; cdr3_length: 17; cdr3_aa: CASSRGSGGAGANVLTF; cdr3_nt: TGTGCCAGTAGTCGAGGTTCCGGGGGGGCCGGGGCCAACGTCCTGACTTTC
clone_size: NA; v_call: TRBV11-2; j_call: TRBJ1-1; d_call: TRBD1; cdr3_length: 14; cdr3_aa: CASSLDRGSTEAFF; cdr3_nt: TGTGCCAGCAGCCTCGACAGGGGGAGTACTGAAGCTTTCTTT
clone_size: NA; v_call: TRBV15; j_call: TRBJ1-5; d_call: NA; cdr3_length: 12; cdr3_aa: CATSSSGGPQHF; cdr3_nt: TGTGCCACCAGCAGTAGCGGGGGGCCCCAGCATTTT
clone_size: few; v_call: TRBV5-1; j_call: TRBJ2-1; d_call: TRBD2; cdr3_length: 16; cdr3_aa: CASSSLTSGSSNEQFF; cdr3_nt: TGCGCCAGCAGCTCCCTAACTAGCGGGAGCTCGAATGAGCAGTTCTTC
clone_size: NA; v_call: TRBV4-1; j_call: TRBJ2-7; d_call: NA; cdr3_length: 13; cdr3_aa: CASSQAGAYEQYF; cdr3_nt: TGCGCCAGCAGCCAAGCGGGAGCCTACGAGCAGTACTTC
clone_size: NA; v_call: TRBV18; j_call: TRBJ1-2; d_call: TRBD1; cdr3_length: 17; cdr3_aa: CASSSQNQGQGDDGYTF; cdr3_nt: TGTGCCAGCTCATCCCAGAATCAGGGACAGGGCGACGATGGCTACACCTTC
clone_size: NA; v_call: TRBV2; j_call: TRBJ2-1; d_call: TRBD1; cdr3_length: 15; cdr3_aa: CASSPRGPSYNEQFF; cdr3_nt: TGTGCCAGCAGTCCGAGGGGGCCCTCCTACAATGAGCAGTTCTTC
clone_size: NA; v_call: TRBV18; j_call: TRBJ2-1; d_call: NA; cdr3_length: 15; cdr3_aa: CASSPLARIYHEQFF; cdr3_nt: TGTGCCAGCTCACCCCTAGCGAGGATTTATCATGAGCAGTTCTTC
clone_size: once; v_call: TRBV12-5; j_call: TRBJ2-7; d_call: TRBD2; cdr3_length: 19; cdr3_aa: CASGSPTTSGDGNYYEQYF; cdr3_nt: TGTGCTAGTGGTTCACCAACGACTAGCGGCGACGGGAACTACTACGAGCAGTACTTC
clone_size: NA; v_call: TRBV7-2; j_call: TRBJ1-2; d_call: NA; cdr3_length: 16; cdr3_aa: CASSLNSPYTNYGYTF; cdr3_nt: TGTGCCAGCAGCTTAAACAGCCCGTATACTAACTATGGCTACACCTTC
clone_size: NA; v_call: TRBV6-1; j_call: TRBJ1-1; d_call: NA; cdr3_length: 16; cdr3_aa: CASSEMEGNMNTEAFF; cdr3_nt: TGTGCCAGCAGTGAGATGGAGGGGAATATGAACACTGAAGCTTTCTTT
clone_size: NA; v_call: TRBV4-1; j_call: TRBJ2-4; d_call: TRBD1; cdr3_length: 15; cdr3_aa: CASSQAGTGEGVQYF; cdr3_nt: TGCGCCAGCAGCCAAGCTGGGACAGGGGAAGGAGTTCAGTACTTC
clone_size: NA; v_call: TRBV5-1; j_call: TRBJ2-7; d_call: TRBD1; cdr3_length: 11; cdr3_aa: CASSGQGEQYF; cdr3_nt: TGCGCCAGCAGCGGACAGGGCGAGCAGTACTTC
clone_size: NA; v_call: TRBV2; j_call: TRBJ2-1; d_call: TRBD2; cdr3_length: 16; cdr3_aa: CASSVSASGSRNEQFF; cdr3_nt: TGTGCCAGCAGTGTATCGGCTAGCGGGAGTCGCAATGAGCAGTTCTTC
clone_size: NA; v_call: TRBV6-1; j_call: TRBJ2-1; d_call: NA; cdr3_length: 13; cdr3_aa: CASSEYGEGVGFF; cdr3_nt: TGTGCCAGCAGTGAATATGGCGAGGGAGTGGGGTTCTTC
clone_size: once; v_call: TRBV18; j_call: TRBJ2-1; d_call: TRBD2; cdr3_length: 13; cdr3_aa: CASSLAGDNEQFF; cdr3_nt: TGTGCCAGCTCACTTGCGGGGGACAATGAGCAGTTCTTC
clone_size: NA; v_call: TRBV27; j_call: TRBJ1-2; d_call: TRBD1; cdr3_length: 16; cdr3_aa: CASSQRQGALGRGYTF; cdr3_nt: TGTGCCAGCAGTCAAAGACAGGGGGCGCTGGGTCGTGGCTACACCTTC
clone_size: NA; v_call: TRBV2; j_call: TRBJ1-2; d_call: TRBD1; cdr3_length: 13; cdr3_aa: CASSRDREYGYTF; cdr3_nt: TGTGCCAGCAGCCGGGACAGAGAATATGGCTACACCTTC
clone_size: NA; v_call: TRBV6-1; j_call: TRBJ1-2; d_call: NA; cdr3_length: 14; cdr3_aa: CASSRGGVEDGYTF; cdr3_nt: TGTGCCAGCAGCCGAGGAGGGGTAGAGGATGGCTACACCTTC
clone_size: NA; v_call: TRBV5-4; j_call: TRBJ2-6; d_call: TRBD1; cdr3_length: 16; cdr3_aa: CASRPTGGAGANVLTF; cdr3_nt: TGTGCCAGCAGACCGACAGGGGGCGCTGGGGCCAACGTCCTGACTTTC
clone_size: once; v_call: TRBV4-2; j_call: TRBJ1-1; d_call: NA; cdr3_length: 15; cdr3_aa: CASSQDWEAKTEAFF; cdr3_nt: TGTGCCAGCAGCCAAGATTGGGAGGCGAAGACTGAAGCTTTCTTT
clone_size: NA; v_call: TRBV6-1; j_call: TRBJ1-1; d_call: NA; cdr3_length: 15; cdr3_aa: CASSPIMGGGTEAFF; cdr3_nt: TGTGCCAGCAGTCCGATCATGGGGGGAGGCACTGAAGCTTTCTTT
clone_size: NA; v_call: TRBV6-1; j_call: TRBJ1-6; d_call: TRBD1; cdr3_length: 17; cdr3_aa: CASSGGTASSYNSPLHF; cdr3_nt: TGTGCCAGCAGTGGGGGGACAGCAAGCTCCTATAATTCACCCCTCCACTTT
clone_size: NA; v_call: TRBV5-6; j_call: TRBJ1-2; d_call: TRBD1; cdr3_length: 15; cdr3_aa: CASSFYDREGDGYTF; cdr3_nt: TGTGCCAGCAGCTTCTACGACAGGGAAGGAGATGGCTACACCTTC
clone_size: NA; v_call: TRBV5-4; j_call: TRBJ2-1; d_call: NA; cdr3_length: 15; cdr3_aa: CASSLVAGAYNEQFF; cdr3_nt: TGTGCCAGCAGCTTGGTGGCAGGGGCCTACAATGAGCAGTTCTTC
clone_size: NA; v_call: TRBV10-2; j_call: TRBJ2-1; d_call: TRBD2; cdr3_length: 16; cdr3_aa: CASRTGRGSSYNEQFF; cdr3_nt: TGCGCCAGCAGGACGGGGCGGGGGAGCTCCTACAATGAGCAGTTCTTC
clone_size: NA; v_call: TRBV7-7; j_call: TRBJ2-2; d_call: TRBD2; cdr3_length: 16; cdr3_aa: CASSLGAGAATGELFF; cdr3_nt: TGTGCTAGCAGCCTAGGAGCGGGGGCCGCCACCGGGGAGCTGTTTTTT
clone_size: NA; v_call: TRBV6-1; j_call: TRBJ1-6; d_call: TRBD1; cdr3_length: 15; cdr3_aa: CASSEGGTENSPLHF; cdr3_nt: TGTGCCAGCAGTGAAGGTGGGACAGAAAATTCACCCCTCCACTTT
clone_size: NA; v_call: TRBV2; j_call: TRBJ1-2; d_call: TRBD1; cdr3_length: 13; cdr3_aa: CASIGQVGGGYTF; cdr3_nt: TGTGCCAGCATTGGACAGGTCGGCGGTGGCTACACCTTC